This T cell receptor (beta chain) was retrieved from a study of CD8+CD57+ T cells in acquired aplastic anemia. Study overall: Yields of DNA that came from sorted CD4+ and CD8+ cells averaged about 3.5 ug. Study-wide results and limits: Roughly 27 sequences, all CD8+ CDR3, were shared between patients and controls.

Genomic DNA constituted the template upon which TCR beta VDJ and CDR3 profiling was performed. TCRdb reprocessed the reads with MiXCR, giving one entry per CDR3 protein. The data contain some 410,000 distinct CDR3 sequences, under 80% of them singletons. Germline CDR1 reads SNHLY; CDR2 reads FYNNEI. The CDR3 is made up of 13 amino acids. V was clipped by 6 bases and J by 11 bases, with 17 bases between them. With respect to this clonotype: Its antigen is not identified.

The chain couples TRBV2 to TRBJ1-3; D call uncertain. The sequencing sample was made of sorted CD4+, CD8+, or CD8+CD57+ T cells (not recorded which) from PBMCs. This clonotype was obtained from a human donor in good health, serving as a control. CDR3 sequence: CASSRQLATAIYF. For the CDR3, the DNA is TGTGCCAGCAGCCGGCAGCTAGCGACCGCCATATATTTT.